This TCR beta chain was obtained from a study of CD8 T cells in ankylosing spondylitis. The CDR3 totals 14 residues. The V gene's germline CDR1 is SNHLY and CDR2 FYNNEI. V gave up 6 bases and J gave up 6 bases, with 16 bases separating them. Study-level points and caveats: Seemingly characteristic of ankylosing spondylitis blood was a TCR beta motif consisting of eight highly homologous variants. Disease-associated clones were CD8+ and fairly uncommon in peripheral blood. Within matched ankylosing spondylitis synovial fluid, disease-linked clones were reportedly significantly enriched. A number of the motif variants had already been described in reactive arthritis synovial fluid and blood.

The authors made TCR beta libraries by quantitative 5'-RACE with molecular barcodes. A single record per CDR3 protein comes from TCRdb applying MiXCR to the 5' RACE reads. Of roughly 700,000 distinct CDR3 sequences detected, about 20% appear once; the ten largest clones hold around 19%. A remark on this clonotype: Antigen specificity is unknown.

This rearrangement joins TRBV2 to TRBJ2-3; tentatively, D is TRBD2 (6 bases). The sample comprised blood, either unsorted or a sorted T cell fraction (not recorded which). This clonotype was sampled from a male donor with ankylosing spondylitis. CDR3 DNA: TGTGCCAGCAGGACTCGGGGGAAACAGGATACGCAGTATTTT. Encoded protein: CASRTRGKQDTQYF.